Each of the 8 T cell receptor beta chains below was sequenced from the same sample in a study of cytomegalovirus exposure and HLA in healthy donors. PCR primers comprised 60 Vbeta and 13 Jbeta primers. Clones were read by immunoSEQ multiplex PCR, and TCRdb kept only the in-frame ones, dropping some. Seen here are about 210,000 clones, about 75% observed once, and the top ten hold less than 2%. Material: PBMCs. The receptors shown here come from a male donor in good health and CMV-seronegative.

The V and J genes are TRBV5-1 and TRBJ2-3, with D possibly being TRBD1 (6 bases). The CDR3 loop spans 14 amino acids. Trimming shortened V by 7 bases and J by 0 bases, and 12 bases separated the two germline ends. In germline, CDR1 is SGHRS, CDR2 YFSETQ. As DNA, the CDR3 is TGCGCCAGCCTCCGGGACATTAGCACAGATACGCAGTATTTT. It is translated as CASLRDISTDTQYF.

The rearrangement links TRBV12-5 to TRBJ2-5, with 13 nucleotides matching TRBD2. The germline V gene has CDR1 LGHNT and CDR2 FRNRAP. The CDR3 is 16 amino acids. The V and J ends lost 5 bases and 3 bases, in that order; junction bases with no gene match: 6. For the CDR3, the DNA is TGTGCTAGTGGTAACCCGGGACTAGCGGGAAAAGAGACCCAGTACTTC. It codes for CASGNPGLAGKETQYF.

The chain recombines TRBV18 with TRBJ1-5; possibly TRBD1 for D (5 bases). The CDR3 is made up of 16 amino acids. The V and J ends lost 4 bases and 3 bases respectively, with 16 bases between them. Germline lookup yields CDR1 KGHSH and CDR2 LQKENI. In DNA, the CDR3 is TGTGCCAGCTCACAAAGCGGGGGGGATACCAATCAGCCCCAGCATTTT. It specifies CASSQSGGDTNQPQHF.

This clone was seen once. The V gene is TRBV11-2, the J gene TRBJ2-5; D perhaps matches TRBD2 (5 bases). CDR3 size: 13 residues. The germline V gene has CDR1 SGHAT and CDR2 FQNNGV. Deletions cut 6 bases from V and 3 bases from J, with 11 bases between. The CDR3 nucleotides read TGTGCCAGCAGTGGGCGGGCAAAAGAGACCCAGTACTTC. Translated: CASSGRAKETQYF.

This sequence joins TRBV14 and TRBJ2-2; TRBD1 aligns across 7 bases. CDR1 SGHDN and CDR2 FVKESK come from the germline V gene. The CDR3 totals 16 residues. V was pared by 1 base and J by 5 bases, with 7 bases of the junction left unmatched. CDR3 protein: CASSQVGGAVTGELFF. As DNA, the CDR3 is TGTGCCAGCAGCCAAGTAGGGGGCGCGGTAACCGGGGAGCTGTTTTTT.

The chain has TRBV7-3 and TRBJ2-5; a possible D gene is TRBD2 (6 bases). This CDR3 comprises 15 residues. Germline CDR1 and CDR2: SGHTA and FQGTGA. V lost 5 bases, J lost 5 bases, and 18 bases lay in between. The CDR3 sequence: CASSPIGGIQETQYF. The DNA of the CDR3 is TGTGCCAGCAGCCCGATAGGCGGGATCCAGGAGACCCAGTACTTC.

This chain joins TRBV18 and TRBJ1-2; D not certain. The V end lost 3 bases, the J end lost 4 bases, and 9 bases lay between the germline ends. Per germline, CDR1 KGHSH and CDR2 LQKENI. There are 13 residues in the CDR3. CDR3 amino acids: CASSPGSGYGYTF. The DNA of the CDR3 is TGTGCCAGCTCACCCGGCTCAGGCTATGGCTACACCTTC.

CDR3 residues: CASRTAWEGEKLFF. CDR3 bases: TGTGCCAGCCGGACAGCCTGGGAGGGGGAAAAACTGTTTTTT. J is TRBJ1-4 and V is TRBV25-1; the D gene is possibly TRBD1 (6 bases). CDR1 and CDR2 from the germline V gene are MGHDK and SYGVNS. The CDR3 loop spans 14 amino acids. Deletions cut 8 bases from V and 8 bases from J, with 18 bases between.